This T cell receptor (beta chain) was captured by sequencing in a study of blood T cell repertoires in COVID-19. This clone was counted once. Assay: immunoSEQ multiplex PCR; the TCRdb copy retains only in-frame clones and omits some. This sample has about 240,000 clones, with about 89% found just once. The CDR3 is 17 residues long. The V segment lost 5 bases and the J segment 0 bases; nucleotides outside the gene matches: 10. CDR1 and CDR2 from the germline V gene are SGHTA and FQGNSA. J is TRBJ2-7 and V is TRBV7-2, with 10 bases lining up with TRBD2. The TCR sequence derives from a woman aged 25 to 39 who had recovered from COVID-19. The sequencing sample was made of PBMCs or T cells enriched from blood (not recorded which). CDR3 loop: CASSRTSGGISSYEQYF. CDR3 nucleotide sequence: TGTGCCAGCAGCCGGACTAGCGGAGGGATCAGCTCCTACGAGCAGTACTTC. Full variable domain (outside the CDR3, taken from reference TRBV7-2 and TRBJ2-7): GAGVSQSPSNKVTEKGKDVELRCDPISGHTALYWYRQSLGQGLEFLIYFQGNSAPDKSGLPSDRFSAERTGGSVSTLTIQRTQQEDSAVYLCASSRTSGGISSYEQYFGPGTRLTVT.